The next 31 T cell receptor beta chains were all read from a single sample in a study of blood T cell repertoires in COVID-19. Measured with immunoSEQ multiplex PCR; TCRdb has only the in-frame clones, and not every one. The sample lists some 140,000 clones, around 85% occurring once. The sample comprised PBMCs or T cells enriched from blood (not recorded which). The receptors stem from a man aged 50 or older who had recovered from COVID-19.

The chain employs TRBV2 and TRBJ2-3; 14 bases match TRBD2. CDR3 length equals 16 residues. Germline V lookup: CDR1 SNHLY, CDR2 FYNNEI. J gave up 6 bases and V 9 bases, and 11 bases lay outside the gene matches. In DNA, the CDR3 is TGTGCCAGTCGTCGACTGACTAGCGGGGGGGCGGATACGCAGTATTTT. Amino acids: CASRRLTSGGADTQYF.

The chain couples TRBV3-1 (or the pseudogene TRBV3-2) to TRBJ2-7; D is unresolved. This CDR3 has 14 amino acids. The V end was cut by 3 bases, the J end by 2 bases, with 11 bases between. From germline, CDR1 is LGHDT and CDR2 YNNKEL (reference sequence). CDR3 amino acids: CASSHNTRAYEQYF. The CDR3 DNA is TGTGCCAGCAGCCATAATACACGGGCCTACGAGCAGTACTTC.

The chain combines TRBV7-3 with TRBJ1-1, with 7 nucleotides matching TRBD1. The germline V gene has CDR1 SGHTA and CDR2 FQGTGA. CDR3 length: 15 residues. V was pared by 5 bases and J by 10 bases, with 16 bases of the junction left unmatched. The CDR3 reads CASSPSGGQVGPAFF. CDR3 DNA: TGTGCCAGCAGCCCCTCAGGCGGACAGGTTGGGCCAGCTTTCTTT.

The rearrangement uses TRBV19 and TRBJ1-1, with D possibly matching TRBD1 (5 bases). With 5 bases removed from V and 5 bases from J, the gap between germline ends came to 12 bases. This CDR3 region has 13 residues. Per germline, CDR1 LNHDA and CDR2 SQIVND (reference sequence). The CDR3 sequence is CASSAQGRTEAFF. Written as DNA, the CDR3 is TGTGCCAGTAGTGCTCAGGGTCGGACTGAAGCTTTCTTT.

The CDR3 DNA reads as TGTGCCAGCAGGGCCCGTGGACAGACAGATACGCAGTATTTT. Translating gives CASRARGQTDTQYF. The gene calls are TRBV6-5 and TRBJ2-3; D may be TRBD1 (6 bases). Germline values: CDR1 MNHEY, CDR2 SVGAGI. Between the trimmed V and J ends, which lost 6 bases and 3 bases, there was a span of 13 bases. This CDR3 spans 14 amino acids.

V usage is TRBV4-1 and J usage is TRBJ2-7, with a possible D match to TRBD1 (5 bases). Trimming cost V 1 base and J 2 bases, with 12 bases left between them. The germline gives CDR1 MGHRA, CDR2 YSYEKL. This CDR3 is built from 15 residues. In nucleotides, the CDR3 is TGCGCCAGCAGCCAAGTTGAGACAGCCGCCTACGAGCAGTACTTC. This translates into CASSQVETAAYEQYF.

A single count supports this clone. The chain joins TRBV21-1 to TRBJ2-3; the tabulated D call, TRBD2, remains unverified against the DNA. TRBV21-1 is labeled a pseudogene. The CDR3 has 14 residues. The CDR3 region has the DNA TGTGCCAGCCAAGAGCGTAGTGTGCCAGATACGCAGTATTTT. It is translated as CASQERSVPDTQYF.

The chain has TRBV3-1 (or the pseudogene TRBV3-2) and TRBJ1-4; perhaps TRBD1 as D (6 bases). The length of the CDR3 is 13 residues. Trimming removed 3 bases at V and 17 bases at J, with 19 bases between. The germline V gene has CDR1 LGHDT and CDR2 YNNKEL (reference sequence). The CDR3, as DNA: TGTGCCAGCAGCCAGGGGGGGGCCAGGGTAGCCTTTTTT. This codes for CASSQGGARVAFF.

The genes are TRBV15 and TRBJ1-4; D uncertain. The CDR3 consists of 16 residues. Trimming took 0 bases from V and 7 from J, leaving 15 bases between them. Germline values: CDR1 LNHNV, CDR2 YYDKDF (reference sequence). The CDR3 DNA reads TGTGCCACCAGCAGAGATCTGGCGGGAACGGGTGAAAAACTGTTTTTT. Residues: CATSRDLAGTGEKLFF.

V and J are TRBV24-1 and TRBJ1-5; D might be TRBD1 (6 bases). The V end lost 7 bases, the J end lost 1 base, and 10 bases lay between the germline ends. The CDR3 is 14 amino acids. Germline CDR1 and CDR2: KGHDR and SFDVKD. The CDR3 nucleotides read TGTGCCACCAGACAGGGCGGGAGCAATCAGCCCCAGCATTTT. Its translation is CATRQGGSNQPQHF.

In DNA form, the CDR3 reads TGTGCCAGCAGCTCCCCGGGACTCCAGCGGGGGGGGGCCCAAGAGACCCAGTACTTC. Protein: CASSSPGLQRGGAQETQYF. V and J are TRBV6-2 or TRBV6-3 and TRBJ2-5; 10 nucleotides agree with TRBD2. Per the germline V gene, CDR1 is MNHEY and CDR2 is SVGEGT. Unmatched junction bases numbered 17, after V lost 6 bases and J lost 1 base. The CDR3 totals 19 residues.

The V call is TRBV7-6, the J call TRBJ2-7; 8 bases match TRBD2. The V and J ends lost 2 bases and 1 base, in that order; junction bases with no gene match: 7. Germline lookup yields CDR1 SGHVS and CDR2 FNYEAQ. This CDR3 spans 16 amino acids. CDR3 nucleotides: TGTGCCAGCAGCTTACTGCCTAGCGGGTCATCCTACGAGCAGTACTTC. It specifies CASSLLPSGSSYEQYF.

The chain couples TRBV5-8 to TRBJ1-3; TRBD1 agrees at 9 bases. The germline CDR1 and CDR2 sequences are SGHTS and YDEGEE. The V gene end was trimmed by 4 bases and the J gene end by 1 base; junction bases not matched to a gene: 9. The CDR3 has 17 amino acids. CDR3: CASSEVGTGPSGNTIYF. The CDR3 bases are TGTGCCAGCAGCGAGGTCGGGACAGGGCCTTCTGGAAACACCATATATTTT.

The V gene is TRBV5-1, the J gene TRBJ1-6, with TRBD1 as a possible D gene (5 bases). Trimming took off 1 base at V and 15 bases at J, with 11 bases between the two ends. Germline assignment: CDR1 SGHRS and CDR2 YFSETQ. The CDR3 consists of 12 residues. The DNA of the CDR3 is TGCGCCAGCAGCTTGTTTGGACATCGCCTCCACTTT. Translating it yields CASSLFGHRLHF. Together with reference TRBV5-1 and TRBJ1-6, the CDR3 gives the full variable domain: KAGVTQTPRYLIKTRGQQVTLSCSPISGHRSVSWYQQTPGQGLQFLFEYFSETQRNKGNFPGRFSGRQFSNSRSEMNVSTLELGDSALYLCASSLFGHRLHFGNGTRLTVT.

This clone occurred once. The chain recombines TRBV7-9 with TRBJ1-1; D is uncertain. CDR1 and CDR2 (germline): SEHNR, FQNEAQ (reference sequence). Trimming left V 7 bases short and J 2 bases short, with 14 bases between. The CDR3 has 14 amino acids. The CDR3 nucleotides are TGTGCCAGCACCTCAAGCCCCACTAACACTGAAGCTTTCTTT. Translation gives CASTSSPTNTEAFF.

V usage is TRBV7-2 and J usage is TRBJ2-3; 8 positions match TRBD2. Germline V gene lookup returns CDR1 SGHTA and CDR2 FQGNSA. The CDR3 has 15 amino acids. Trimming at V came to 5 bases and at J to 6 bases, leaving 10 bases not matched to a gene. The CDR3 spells CASSPYGGAGDTQYF. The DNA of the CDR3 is TGTGCCAGCAGCCCCTACGGGGGGGCAGGGGATACGCAGTATTTT.

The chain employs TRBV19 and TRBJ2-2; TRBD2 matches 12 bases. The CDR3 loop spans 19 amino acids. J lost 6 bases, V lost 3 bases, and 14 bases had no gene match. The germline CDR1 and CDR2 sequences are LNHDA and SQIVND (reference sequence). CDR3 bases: TGTGCCAGTAGTATCCGGAAACTTGCTAGCGGGGGGGCCCCCGGGGAGCTGTTTTTT. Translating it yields CASSIRKLASGGAPGELFF.

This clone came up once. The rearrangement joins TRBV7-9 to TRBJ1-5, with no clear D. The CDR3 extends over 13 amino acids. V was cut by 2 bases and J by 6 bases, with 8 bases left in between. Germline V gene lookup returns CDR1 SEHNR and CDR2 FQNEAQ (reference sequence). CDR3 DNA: TGTGCCAGCAGCTTATATGGAGGTCAGCCCCAGCATTTT. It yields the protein CASSLYGGQPQHF. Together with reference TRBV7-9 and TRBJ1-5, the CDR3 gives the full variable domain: DTGVSQNPRHKITKRGQNVTFRCDPISEHNRLYWYRQTLGQGPEFLTYFQNEAQLEKSRLLSDRFSAERPKGSFSTLEIQRTEQGDSAMYLCASSLYGGQPQHFGDGTRLSIL.

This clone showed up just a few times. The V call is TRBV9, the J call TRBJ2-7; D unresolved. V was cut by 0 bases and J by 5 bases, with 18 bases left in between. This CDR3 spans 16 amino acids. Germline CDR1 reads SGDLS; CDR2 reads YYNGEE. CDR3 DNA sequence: TGTGCCAGCAGCGTAGTAGCTATTAATAAGCTACACGAGCAGTACTTC. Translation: CASSVVAINKLHEQYF.

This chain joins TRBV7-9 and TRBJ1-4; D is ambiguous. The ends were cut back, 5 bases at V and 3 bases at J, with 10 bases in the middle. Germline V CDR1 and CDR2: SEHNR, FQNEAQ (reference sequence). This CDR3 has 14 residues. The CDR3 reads CASSGYRANEKLFF. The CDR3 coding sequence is TGTGCCAGCAGCGGGTACAGAGCTAATGAAAAACTGTTTTTT. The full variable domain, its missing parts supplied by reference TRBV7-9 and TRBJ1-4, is DTGVSQNPRHKITKRGQNVTFRCDPISEHNRLYWYRQTLGQGPEFLTYFQNEAQLEKSRLLSDRFSAERPKGSFSTLEIQRTEQGDSAMYLCASSGYRANEKLFFGSGTQLSVL.

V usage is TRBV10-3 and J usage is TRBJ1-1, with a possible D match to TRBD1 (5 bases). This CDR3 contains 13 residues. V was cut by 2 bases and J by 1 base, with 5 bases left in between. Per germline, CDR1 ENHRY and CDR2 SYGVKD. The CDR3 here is CAISETGNTEAFF. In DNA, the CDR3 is TGTGCCATCAGTGAGACAGGGAACACTGAAGCTTTCTTT.

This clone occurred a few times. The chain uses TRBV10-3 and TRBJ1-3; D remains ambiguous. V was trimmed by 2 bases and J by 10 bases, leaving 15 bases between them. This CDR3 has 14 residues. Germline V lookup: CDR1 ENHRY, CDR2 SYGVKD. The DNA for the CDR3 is TGTGCCATCAGTGAGCCGGAGCGGACGGGTACCATATATTTT. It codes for CAISEPERTGTIYF.

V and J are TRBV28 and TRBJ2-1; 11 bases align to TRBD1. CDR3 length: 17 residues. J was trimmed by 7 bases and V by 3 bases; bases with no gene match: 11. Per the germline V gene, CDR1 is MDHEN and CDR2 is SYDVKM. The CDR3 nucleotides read TGTGCCAGCAGTTTGGACCCCACGGGACAGGGGGGGAATGAGCAGTTCTTC. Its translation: CASSLDPTGQGGNEQFF. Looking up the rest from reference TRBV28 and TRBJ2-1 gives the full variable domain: DVKVTQSSRYLVKRTGEKVFLECVQDMDHENMFWYRQDPGLGLRLIYFSYDVKMKEKGDIPEGYSVSREKKERFSLILESASTNQTSMYLCASSLDPTGQGGNEQFFGPGTRLTVL.

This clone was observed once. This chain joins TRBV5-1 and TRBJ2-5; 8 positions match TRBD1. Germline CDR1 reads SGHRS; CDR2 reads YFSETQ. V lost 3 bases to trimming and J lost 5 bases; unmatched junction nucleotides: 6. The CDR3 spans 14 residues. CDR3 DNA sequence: TGCGCCAGCAGCTGGGACACAGGGGGGGAGACCCAGTACTTC. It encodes CASSWDTGGETQYF.

CDR3 in amino acids: CASSLLWTGGTVSQPQHF. CDR3 bases: TGTGCCAGCAGTTTACTCTGGACAGGGGGTACGGTCAGTCAGCCCCAGCATTTT. The V gene is TRBV27, the J gene TRBJ1-5; 10 positions agree with TRBD1. Germline CDR1 and CDR2: MNHEY and SMNVEV (reference sequence). Germline trimming cut 2 bases from V and 6 bases from J; bases unmatched to any gene: 13. The CDR3 loop spans 18 amino acids.

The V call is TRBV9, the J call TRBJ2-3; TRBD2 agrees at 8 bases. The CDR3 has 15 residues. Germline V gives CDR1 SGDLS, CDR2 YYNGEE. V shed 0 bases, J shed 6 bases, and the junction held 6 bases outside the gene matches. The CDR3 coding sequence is TGTGCCAGCAGCGTAGCTCGAGCGGGGGTGGATACGCAGTATTTT. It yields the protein CASSVARAGVDTQYF.

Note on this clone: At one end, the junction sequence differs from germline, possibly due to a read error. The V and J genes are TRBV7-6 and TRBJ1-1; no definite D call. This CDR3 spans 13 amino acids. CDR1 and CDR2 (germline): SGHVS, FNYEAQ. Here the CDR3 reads CASSLVGEAVAKF. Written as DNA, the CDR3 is TGTGCCAGCAGCTTAGTTGGTGAGGCGGTCGCTAAATTT. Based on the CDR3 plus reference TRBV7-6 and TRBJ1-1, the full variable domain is GAGVSQSPRYKVTKRGQDVALRCDPISGHVSLYWYRQALGQGPEFLTYFNYEAQQDKSGLPNDRFSAERPEGSISTLTIQRTEQRDSAMYRCASSLVGEAVAKFGQGTRLTVV.

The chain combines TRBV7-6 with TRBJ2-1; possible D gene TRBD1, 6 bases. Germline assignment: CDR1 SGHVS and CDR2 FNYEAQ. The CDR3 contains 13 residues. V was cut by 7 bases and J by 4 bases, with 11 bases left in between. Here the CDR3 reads CASTGTGYNEQFF. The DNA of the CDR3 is TGTGCCAGCACCGGAACAGGGTACAATGAGCAGTTCTTC.

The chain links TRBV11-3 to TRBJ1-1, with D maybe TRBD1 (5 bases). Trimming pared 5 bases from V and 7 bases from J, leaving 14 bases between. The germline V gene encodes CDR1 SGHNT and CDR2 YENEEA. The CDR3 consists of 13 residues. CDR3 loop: CASSPTSGVEAFF. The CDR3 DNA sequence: TGTGCCAGCAGCCCCACCTCGGGGGTTGAAGCTTTCTTT.

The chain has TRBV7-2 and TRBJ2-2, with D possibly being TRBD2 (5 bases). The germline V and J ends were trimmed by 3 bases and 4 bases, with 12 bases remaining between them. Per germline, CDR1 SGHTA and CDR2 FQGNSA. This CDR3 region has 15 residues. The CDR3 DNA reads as TGTGCCAGCAGCTTCCCCATAGGAGGCACCGGGGAGCTGTTTTTT. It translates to CASSFPIGGTGELFF.

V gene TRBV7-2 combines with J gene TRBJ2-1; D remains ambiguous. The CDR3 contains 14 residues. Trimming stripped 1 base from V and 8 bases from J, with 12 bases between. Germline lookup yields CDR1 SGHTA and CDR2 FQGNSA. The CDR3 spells CASSLGSSSDEQFF. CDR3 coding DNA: TGTGCCAGCAGCTTAGGTAGTAGCAGCGATGAGCAGTTCTTC.